The sample holds many counts of the clone carrying this TCR beta chain. Its antigen is not known. Germline V CDR1 and CDR2: LGHDT, YNNKEL (reference sequence). This CDR3 is 11 amino acids long. The germline V and J ends were trimmed by 0 bases and 7 bases, with 0 bases remaining between them. The data were taken from a study of identical twins. TCRdb re-called the 5' RACE reads with MiXCR, one entry per CDR3 protein. The table includes under 500,000 distinct CDR3 sequences, roughly an eighth detected once. Regarding the study as a whole: In drawing conclusions, the study used cross-sectional statistical analysis and did not follow the same donors.

These data were also reused for a study on yellow fever vaccine responses in identical twins.

The specimen was CD4+ T cells sorted from blood. The chain joins TRBV3-1 to TRBJ2-2; no firm D call. This sequence originates from a woman younger than 35 in good health. This chain's CDR3 is CASSQDGELFF. CDR3 sequence (DNA): TGTGCCAGCAGCCAAGACGGGGAGCTGTTTTTT.